The next 14 T cell receptor beta chains were all read from a single sample in a study of T cell responses to AZD1222 COVID-19 vaccine. Profiled with immunoSEQ multiplex PCR; TCRdb holds only in-frame clones, not every one. Seen here are about 120,000 clones, 88% observed once, and the top ten hold about 10%. The sequenced sample was peripheral blood, obtained on day 0 of AZD1222 vaccination. All receptors come from an adult in good health.

This clone came up a few times. The chain uses TRBV5-1 and TRBJ2-3; TRBD1 matches at 10 bases. CDR1 SGHRS and CDR2 YFSETQ come from the germline V gene. The trim removed 0 bases at V and 7 bases at J, leaving 14 bases unmatched. This CDR3 is built from 18 residues. The DNA of the CDR3 is TGCGCCAGCAGCTTGGGGGCACCCGACAGGGGGCAAGTGTATACGCAGTATTTT. Its protein is CASSLGAPDRGQVYTQYF.

This chain links TRBV12-3 or TRBV12-4 with TRBJ1-5; unclear D gene. V was shortened by 7 bases and J by 7 bases, with 14 bases between the two germline ends. CDR3 size: 13 residues. This CDR3 is CASTRFAEQPQHF. CDR3 nucleotides: TGTGCCAGCACCAGGTTCGCGGAGCAGCCCCAGCATTTT.

The gene calls are TRBV6-5 and TRBJ1-1, with D perhaps matching TRBD1 (6 bases). V dropped 2 bases and J dropped 11 bases, with 15 bases sitting between them. In germline, CDR1 is MNHEY, CDR2 SVGAGI. The CDR3 has 13 residues. CDR3 DNA sequence: TGTGCCAGCAGTTACGACCCCCGGCAGGGGGCTTTCTTT. Amino acid sequence: CASSYDPRQGAFF.

The chain links TRBV15 to TRBJ1-4; no clear D gene. Looked up from germline, CDR1 is LNHNV and CDR2 is YYDKDF (reference sequence). CDR3 length: 15 amino acids. Trimming left V 0 bases short and J 7 bases short, with 12 bases between. Here the CDR3 reads CATSRDSLGLEKLFF. The CDR3 DNA reads TGTGCCACCAGCAGAGATTCTCTCGGTCTTGAAAAACTGTTTTTT.

The chain employs TRBV7-2 and TRBJ1-3; 11 nucleotides align to TRBD1. The CDR3 covers 18 residues. Per the germline V gene, CDR1 is SGHTA and CDR2 is FQGNSA. The V gene end was trimmed by 1 base and the J gene end by 0 bases; junction bases not matched to a gene: 5. CDR3 nucleotide sequence: TGTGCCAGCAGCTTAGACCCCGGGACAGGGGGCTCTGGAAACACCATATATTTT. Its translation: CASSLDPGTGGSGNTIYF.

The chain couples TRBV6-5 to TRBJ2-1, with 8 bases matching TRBD2. Germline CDR1 and CDR2: MNHEY and SVGAGI. This CDR3 has 15 amino acids. V lost 4 bases and J lost 13; bases outside the gene matches: 15. The CDR3 nucleotides read TGTGCCAGCAGTTCCCAGCCGGGACTAGTATCGGTACAGTTCTTC. This sequence encodes CASSSQPGLVSVQFF.

This clone showed up just once. The chain joins TRBV3-1 (or the pseudogene TRBV3-2) to TRBJ1-1; the D is unclear. From germline, CDR1 is LGHDT and CDR2 YNNKEL (reference sequence). This CDR3 is 12 amino acids long. The V gene lost 7 bases and the J gene lost 2 bases, with 8 bases spanning the gap. As DNA, the CDR3 is TGTGCCAGCACTCAGCGTAACACTGAAGCTTTCTTT. Residues: CASTQRNTEAFF.

This chain joins TRBV7-3 and TRBJ2-3; D is uncertain. Trimming took 5 bases from V and 3 from J, leaving 9 bases between them. The germline gives CDR1 SGHTA, CDR2 FQGTGA. The CDR3 length is 13 residues. The CDR3, as DNA: TGTGCCAGCAGCCTGACCGGAACAGATACGCAGTATTTT. Translated, it gives CASSLTGTDTQYF.

The V call is TRBV9, the J call TRBJ2-5; 8 bases match TRBD2. The CDR3 spans 13 residues. In germline, CDR1 is SGDLS, CDR2 YYNGEE. V shed 1 base and J 4 bases; nucleotides not matched to a gene: 0. The chain's CDR3 is CASSVRGGETQYF. CDR3 coding DNA: TGTGCCAGCAGCGTACGGGGGGGAGAGACCCAGTACTTC.

This chain joins TRBV18 and TRBJ2-2; 7 nucleotides match TRBD2. V lost 1 base and J lost 5; bases outside the gene matches: 10. The CDR3 extends over 17 amino acids. The germline gives CDR1 KGHSH, CDR2 LQKENI. The CDR3: CASSPRNTGLVTGELFF. As DNA, the CDR3 is TGTGCCAGCTCACCACGCAATACCGGACTAGTAACCGGGGAGCTGTTTTTT.

V usage is TRBV10-2 and J usage is TRBJ1-5; TRBD1 aligns across 10 bases. Germline CDR1 reads WSHSY; CDR2 reads SAAADI. The CDR3 has 20 amino acids. With V trimmed by 2 bases and J by 0 bases, 13 bases remained unmatched. The CDR3: CASSELPVTGGSYSNQPQHF. The CDR3 nucleotides are TGCGCCAGCAGTGAGCTCCCGGTGACAGGGGGCTCTTATAGCAATCAGCCCCAGCATTTT.

V and J are TRBV12-3 or TRBV12-4 and TRBJ1-1; D gene uncertain. V lost 2 bases and J 5 bases, leaving 3 bases between the germline ends. CDR3 size: 11 residues. The chain's CDR3 is CASSLRTEAFF. In DNA, the CDR3 is TGTGCCAGCAGTTTAAGGACTGAAGCTTTCTTT.

This chain uses TRBV12-5 with TRBJ2-5; D is possibly TRBD1 (5 bases). CDR3 size: 13 residues. V gave up 3 bases and J gave up 3 bases, with 8 bases separating them. The V gene's germline CDR1 is LGHNT and CDR2 FRNRAP. CDR3 in amino acids: CASGFGREETQYF. DNA for the CDR3: TGTGCTAGTGGTTTCGGCAGGGAAGAGACCCAGTACTTC.

This clone came up once. The rearrangement joins TRBV19 to TRBJ1-3; possibly TRBD1 for D (5 bases). The CDR3 is 17 amino acids. Germline V gene sequence: CDR1 LNHDA, CDR2 SQIVND (reference sequence). V shed 5 bases and J shed 0 bases, with 17 bases lying between them. CDR3 bases: TGTGCCAGTAGTGTGGGGCGGGGCAGCCGCTCTGGAAACACCATATATTTT. Translated: CASSVGRGSRSGNTIYF.